The clone carrying this T cell receptor (beta chain) appeared once. Its specificity is not known. After isolation, RNA underwent reverse transcription to generate cDNA as the sequencing template. Assay: immunoSEQ multiplex PCR; the TCRdb copy retains only in-frame clones and omits some. The repertoire consists of some 150,000 clones, with just over 65% occurring once and the leading ten covering roughly 10%. The data originate from a study of CD8+ T cells in alopecia areata. The CDR3 length is 15 residues. The germline V gene has CDR1 MGHRA and CDR2 YSYEKL. V was pared by 1 base and J by 2 bases, with 12 bases between. Sampling of alopecia areata patients yielded lesional scalp punch biopsies as well as peripheral blood. Study-level results: Normal-skin resident alphabeta T cells also appear among scalp sample sequences.

The sequence was obtained from a human donor with alopecia areata. The V and J genes are TRBV4-1 and TRBJ2-7, with D unclear. The starting material was CD8+ T cells sorted from blood, obtained at week 0. The chain's CDR3 is CASSQVVSATYEQYF. The CDR3 region has the DNA TGCGCCAGCAGCCAAGTAGTCTCTGCGACCTACGAGCAGTACTTC.